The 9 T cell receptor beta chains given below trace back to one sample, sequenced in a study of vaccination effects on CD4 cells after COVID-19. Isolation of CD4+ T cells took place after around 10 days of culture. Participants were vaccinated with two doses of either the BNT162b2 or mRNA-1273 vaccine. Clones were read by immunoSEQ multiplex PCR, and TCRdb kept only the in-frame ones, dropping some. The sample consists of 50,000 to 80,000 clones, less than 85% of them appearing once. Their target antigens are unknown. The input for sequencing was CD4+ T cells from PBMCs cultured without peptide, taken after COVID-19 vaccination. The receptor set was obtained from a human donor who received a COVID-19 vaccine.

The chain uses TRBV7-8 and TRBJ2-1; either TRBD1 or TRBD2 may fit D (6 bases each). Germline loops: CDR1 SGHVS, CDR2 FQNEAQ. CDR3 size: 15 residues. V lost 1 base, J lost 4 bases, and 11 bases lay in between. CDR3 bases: TGTGCCAGCAGCTTAGTCGGGGGCACATACAATGAGCAGTTCTTC. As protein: CASSLVGGTYNEQFF.

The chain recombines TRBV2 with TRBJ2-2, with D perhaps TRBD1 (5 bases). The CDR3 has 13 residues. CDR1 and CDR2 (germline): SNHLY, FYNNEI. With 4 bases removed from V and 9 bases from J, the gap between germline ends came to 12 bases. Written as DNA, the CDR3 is TGTGCCAGCAGTGCCCTCACAGGTCGGGAGCTGTTTTTT. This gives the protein CASSALTGRELFF.

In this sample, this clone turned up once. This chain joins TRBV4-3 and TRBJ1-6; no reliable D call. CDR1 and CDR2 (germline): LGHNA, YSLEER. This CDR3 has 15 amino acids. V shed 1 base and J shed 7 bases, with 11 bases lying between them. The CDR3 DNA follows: TGCGCCAGCAGCCAAGGGGCCGTTCCCAATTCACCCCTCCACTTT. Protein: CASSQGAVPNSPLHF.

The CDR3 DNA follows: TGCGCCAGCAGACCTCGACAGGGGGCAGGGGAAACTGAAGCTTTCTTT. Translation gives CASRPRQGAGETEAFF. This chain connects TRBV5-1 to TRBJ1-1; 10 bases map to TRBD1. The V and J ends lost 5 bases and 5 bases, in that order; junction bases with no gene match: 12. CDR1 SGHRS and CDR2 YFSETQ come from the germline V gene. The CDR3 totals 16 residues.

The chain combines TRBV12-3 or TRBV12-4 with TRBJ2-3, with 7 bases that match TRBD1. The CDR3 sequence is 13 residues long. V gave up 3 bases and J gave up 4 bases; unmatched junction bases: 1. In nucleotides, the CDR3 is TGTGCCAGCAGTTTCCAGGGGGCAGATACGCAGTATTTT. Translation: CASSFQGADTQYF.

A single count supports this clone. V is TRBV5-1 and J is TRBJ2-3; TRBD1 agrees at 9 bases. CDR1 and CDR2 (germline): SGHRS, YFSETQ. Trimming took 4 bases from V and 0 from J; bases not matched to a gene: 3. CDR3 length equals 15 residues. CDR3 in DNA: TGCGCCAGCAGCAGGACAGGGGATAGCACAGATACGCAGTATTTT. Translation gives CASSRTGDSTDTQYF. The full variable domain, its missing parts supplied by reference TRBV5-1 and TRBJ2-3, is KAGVTQTPRYLIKTRGQQVTLSCSPISGHRSVSWYQQTPGQGLQFLFEYFSETQRNKGNFPGRFSGRQFSNSRSEMNVSTLELGDSALYLCASSRTGDSTDTQYFGPGTRLTVL.

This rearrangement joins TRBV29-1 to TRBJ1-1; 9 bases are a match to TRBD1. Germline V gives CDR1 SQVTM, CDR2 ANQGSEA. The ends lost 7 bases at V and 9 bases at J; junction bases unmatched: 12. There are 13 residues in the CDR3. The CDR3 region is CSALPGQGGKAFF. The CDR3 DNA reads TGCAGCGCCTTACCGGGACAGGGAGGAAAAGCTTTCTTT.

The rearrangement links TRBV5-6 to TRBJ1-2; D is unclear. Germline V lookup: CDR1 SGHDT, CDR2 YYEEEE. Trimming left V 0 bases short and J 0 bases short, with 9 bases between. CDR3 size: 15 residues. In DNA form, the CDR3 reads TGTGCCAGCAGCTTGGCAGGTAGAGCTAACTATGGCTACACCTTC. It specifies CASSLAGRANYGYTF.

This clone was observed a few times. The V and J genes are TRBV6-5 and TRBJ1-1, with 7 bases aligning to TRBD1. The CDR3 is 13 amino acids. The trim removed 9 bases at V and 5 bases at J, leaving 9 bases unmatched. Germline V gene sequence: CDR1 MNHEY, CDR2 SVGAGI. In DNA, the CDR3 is TGTGCCAGTAAAGGACAGGTCTGGACTGAAGCTTTCTTT. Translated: CASKGQVWTEAFF.